Below are 8 T cell receptor beta chains sequenced from a single sample in a study of control samples from healthy donors and cancer patients (dated by TCRdb to about 2020). The library was prepared using the immunoSEQ multiplex PCR assay. In TCRdb, the immuneACCESS table is reduced to in-frame sequences with V and J assigned. These tables do not hold every clone; where another copy was compared, an unresolved V gene accounts for under half, and the others remain unexplained. The sample contains 100,000 or so clones, approximately 89% of them found a single time. Over 0.85% of the sample lies in the top ten. Sequenced: blood. Every receptor here comes from a woman in her twenties or thirties in good health.

The chain is built from TRBV12-3 or TRBV12-4 and TRBJ2-3; D unclear. Trimming stripped 5 bases from V and 4 bases from J, with 10 bases between. There are 13 residues in the CDR3. As DNA, the CDR3 is TGTGCCAGCAGTGTGCTACAAGCAGATACGCAGTATTTT. Amino acids: CASSVLQADTQYF.

CDR3 DNA sequence: TGTGCCAGCAGCTTAGGGAATCTAGCGGGAGTGGAGCAGTTCTTC. Its protein is CASSLGNLAGVEQFF. The rearrangement links TRBV11-3 to TRBJ2-1; 10 nucleotides align to TRBD2. V lost 1 base, J lost 10 bases, and 7 bases stayed unmatched. Germline CDR1 is SGHNT and CDR2 is YENEEA. CDR3 size: 15 residues.

This clone was seen only once. V gene TRBV6-5 combines with J gene TRBJ1-4, with a weak D call TRBD1 (6 bases). With 2 bases removed from V and 7 bases from J, the gap between germline ends came to 14 bases. This CDR3 has 15 amino acids. Per the germline V gene, CDR1 is MNHEY and CDR2 is SVGAGI. The CDR3 region is CASSYLGGQSEKLFF. DNA for the CDR3: TGTGCCAGCAGTTACCTTGGGGGGCAGAGTGAAAAACTGTTTTTT.

This sequence joins TRBV3-1 (or the pseudogene TRBV3-2) and TRBJ1-3; TRBD1 is a possible D gene (6 bases). This CDR3 has 19 residues. Germline V CDR1 and CDR2: LGHDT, YNNKEL (reference sequence). Trimming shortened V by 0 bases and J by 0 bases, and 18 bases separated the two germline ends. This CDR3 reads CASSQEQGPRNPSGNTIYF. The CDR3 nucleotides are TGTGCCAGCAGCCAAGAACAGGGACCGCGAAACCCCTCTGGAAACACCATATATTTT.

The V call is TRBV3-1 (or the pseudogene TRBV3-2), the J call TRBJ1-1; maybe TRBD1 (6 bases). The CDR3 covers 13 residues. Germline V gives CDR1 LGHDT, CDR2 YNNKEL (reference sequence). V lost 1 base, J lost 7 bases, and 10 bases lay in between. CDR3 amino acids: CASSQGTESEAFF. The CDR3 nucleotides are TGTGCCAGCAGCCAAGGGACAGAGAGTGAAGCTTTCTTT.

The V and J genes are TRBV6-5 and TRBJ1-5, with 7 positions matching TRBD1. V trimming: 9 bases; J trimming: 5 bases; junction bases outside the gene matches: 7. CDR1 and CDR2 from the germline V gene are MNHEY and SVGAGI. CDR3 size: 13 residues. CDR3 sequence: CASRQGVDQPQHF. The CDR3 DNA is TGTGCCAGTAGACAGGGAGTGGATCAGCCCCAGCATTTT.

This sequence joins TRBV5-1 and TRBJ1-2; D gene unclear. V was pared by 4 bases and J by 1 base, with 23 bases between. This CDR3 has 18 residues. CDR1 and CDR2 from the germline V gene are SGHRS and YFSETQ. The CDR3 loop reads CASSPSNQVTTVNYGYTF. CDR3 sequence (DNA): TGCGCCAGCAGCCCTTCCAATCAGGTCACGACGGTTAACTATGGCTACACCTTC.

This sequence joins TRBV15 and TRBJ2-5; D unclear. V lost 6 bases, J lost 1 base, and 6 bases lay in between. The germline CDR1 and CDR2 sequences are LNHNV and YYDKDF (reference sequence). CDR3 length equals 12 residues. CDR3 protein: CATRRLQETQYF. Written as DNA, the CDR3 is TGTGCCACCAGGCGGCTCCAAGAGACCCAGTACTTC.